This is a list of T cell receptor beta chains from one sample in a study of blood T cells in healthy people across ages. TCRdb re-called the 5' RACE reads with MiXCR, one entry per CDR3 protein. The repertoire holds 780,000 or so distinct CDR3 sequences, more than 50% seen once, with about 26% in the top ten. Material: blood. The receptor set was obtained from a man aged 35 to 55 in good health. The CDR3 runs from the conserved cysteine through the conserved F or W. The order of the fields is clone size, V gene, D gene, J gene, CDR3 length, CDR3 DNA, CDR3 protein. The D gene is left open where the match is weak. Clone size is given for some rows only: seen once, a few or many times, or a class if the clone is expanded.

few	TRBV7-9	NA	TRBJ1-6	12	TGTGCCAGCAGTCCCGATAATTCACCCCTCCACTTT	CASSPDNSPLHF
NA	TRBV5-1	TRBD2	TRBJ2-2	16	TGCGCCAGCAGCCCGGGGACTAGCGTTAACACCGGGGAGCTGTTTTTT	CASSPGTSVNTGELFF
few	TRBV4-2	NA	TRBJ1-5	12	TGTGCCAGCAGCCAGGAGAATCAGCCCCAGCATTTT	CASSQENQPQHF
NA	TRBV29-1	NA	TRBJ1-5	14	TGCAGCGTTTTAAGGCCCGATAGCAATCAGCCCCAGCATTTT	CSVLRPDSNQPQHF
NA	TRBV4-3	TRBD2	TRBJ2-1	15	TGCGCCAGCAGCCAAGAGTTAGCGGGATTGCATGAGCAGTTCTTC	CASSQELAGLHEQFF
NA	TRBV7-3	TRBD2	TRBJ2-1	18	TGTGCCAGCAGCCCTGACGCAATGATAGCGGGGGGCGACAATGAGCAGTTCTTC	CASSPDAMIAGGDNEQFF
few	TRBV20-1	NA	TRBJ2-1	14	TGCAGTGCTAGCCTGACCTTGAGGGGTGATGAGCAGTTCTTC	CSASLTLRGDEQFF
NA	TRBV6-1	TRBD2	TRBJ2-1	13	TGTGCCAGCAGTGCTGGACTAGGTAATGAGCAGTTCTTC	CASSAGLGNEQFF
NA	TRBV24-1	TRBD1	TRBJ2-7	16	TGTGCCACCAGTGACGACCGGGACAGGGGGCTGGACGAGCAGTACTTC	CATSDDRDRGLDEQYF
few	TRBV5-1	TRBD2	TRBJ2-5	18	TGCGCCAGCAGCTTGGCCCTTGAACTAGCGGAGGTGGGGGAGACCCAGTACTTC	CASSLALELAEVGETQYF